This T cell receptor (beta chain) was captured by sequencing in a study of T cell repertoires in cytomegalovirus infection. This clonotype was recorded a few times. TCRdb itself ran the reads through MiXCR, one entry per CDR3 protein. The sample has some 300,000 distinct CDR3 sequences; about 9.2% are singletons. Per germline, CDR1 LGHNT and CDR2 FRNRAP. The V gene end was trimmed by 6 bases and the J gene end by 4 bases; junction bases not matched to a gene: 10. The CDR3 contains 16 residues. Sequencing input: PBMCs. The rearrangement uses TRBV12-5 and TRBJ2-2; TRBD1 aligns across 8 bases. This receptor was identified in a human donor in good health (CMV status not recorded). Some clones in this sample may be carry-over from other donors' samples. CDR3 in DNA: TGTGCTAGTGGCCCTAAGGGACAGGAGACCACCGGGGAGCTGTTTTTT. Translation: CASGPKGQETTGELFF.